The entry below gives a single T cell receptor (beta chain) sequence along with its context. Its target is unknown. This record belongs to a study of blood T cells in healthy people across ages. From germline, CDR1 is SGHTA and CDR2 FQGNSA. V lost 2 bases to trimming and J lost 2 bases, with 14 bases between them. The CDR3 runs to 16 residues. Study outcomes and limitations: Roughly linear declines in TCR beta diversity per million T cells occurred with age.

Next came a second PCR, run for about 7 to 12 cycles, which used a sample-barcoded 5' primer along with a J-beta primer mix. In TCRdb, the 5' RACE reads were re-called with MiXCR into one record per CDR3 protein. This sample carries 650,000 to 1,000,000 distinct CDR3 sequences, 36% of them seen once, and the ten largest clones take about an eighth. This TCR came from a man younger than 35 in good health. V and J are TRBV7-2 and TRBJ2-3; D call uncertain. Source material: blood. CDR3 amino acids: CASSLRTGSYTDTQYF. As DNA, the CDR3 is TGTGCCAGCAGCTTACGTACGGGCAGTTACACAGATACGCAGTATTTT.